These 20 T cell receptor beta chains came from one sample sequenced in a study of shared clonotypes between healthy human individuals. The method was immunoSEQ multiplex PCR; TCRdb's version includes in-frame clones alone and lacks a portion of them. The sample comprises 600,000 or so clones, roughly 96% of which are singletons, and over 0.1% rests with the top ten. Positively selected for CCR7, the CD45RO-negative cells used as naive CD8 cells excluded terminally differentiated effector memory CD45RA+ cells. Sequenced: naive CD8+ T cells sorted from blood. The origin of the receptors is a woman in her 30s in good health.

This clone came up once. The chain has TRBV10-1 and TRBJ1-2, with D possibly being TRBD1 (5 bases). Trimming stripped 4 bases from V and 4 bases from J, with 19 bases between. The CDR3 length is 16 residues. Germline V CDR1 and CDR2: WNHNN, SYGVQD (reference sequence). CDR3 loop: CASSGRVLLGVYGYTF. DNA of the CDR3: TGCGCCAGCAGTGGCAGGGTCCTCCTCGGTGTCTATGGCTACACCTTC.

This clone has a single count. The chain has TRBV5-6 and TRBJ2-2, with 8 bases matching TRBD1. CDR1 is SGHDT, CDR2 YYEEEE, per germline. V dropped 5 bases and J dropped 2; count of bases not matched to a gene: 8. This CDR3 region has 16 residues. CDR3 protein: CASRQTGTGNTGELFF. The CDR3 nucleotides read TGTGCCAGCAGACAGACCGGGACAGGAAACACCGGGGAGCTGTTTTTT.

The rearrangement uses TRBV25-1 and TRBJ1-5; D ambiguous. From germline, CDR1 is MGHDK and CDR2 SYGVNS. The CDR3 sequence is 13 residues long. Trimming took 3 bases from V and 3 from J, leaving 6 bases between them. The CDR3 spells CASSESSNQPQHF. The CDR3 DNA is TGTGCCAGCAGTGAGAGTTCCAATCAGCCCCAGCATTTT.

CDR3 region: CASSLTGAREQYF. In DNA, the CDR3 is TGTGCCAGCAGTTTAACAGGGGCGCGGGAGCAGTACTTC. The rearrangement uses TRBV28 and TRBJ2-7; 7 bases align to TRBD1. The CDR3 contains 13 residues. J lost 7 bases, V lost 2 bases, and 5 bases had no gene match. Germline CDR1 reads MDHEN; CDR2 reads SYDVKM.

This chain joins TRBV2 and TRBJ2-5; no definite D call. The germline V gene encodes CDR1 SNHLY and CDR2 FYNNEI. This CDR3 region has 14 residues. With 3 bases removed from V and 0 bases from J, the gap between germline ends came to 8 bases. CDR3 nucleotides: TGTGCCAGCAGTGACGGGTCGTACCAAGAGACCCAGTACTTC. The encoded protein is CASSDGSYQETQYF. The variable domain in full, with the rest retrieved from reference TRBV2 and TRBJ2-5, is EPEVTQTPSHQVTQMGQEVILRCVPISNHLYFYWYRQILGQKVEFLVSFYNNEISEKSEIFDDQFSVERPDGSNFTLKIRSTKLEDSAMYFCASSDGSYQETQYFGPGTRLLVL.

The V call is TRBV5-4, the J call TRBJ1-2; 8 bases map to TRBD1. This CDR3 is 14 amino acids long. Losses at the gene ends were 0 bases for V and 2 bases for J; bases not matched to a gene: 0. Looked up from germline, CDR1 is SGHNT and CDR2 is YYREEE (reference sequence). The CDR3 loop is CASSLGTGNYGYTF. CDR3 bases: TGTGCCAGCAGCTTGGGGACAGGGAACTATGGCTACACCTTC.

V gene TRBV12-5 combines with J gene TRBJ1-5; no firm D call. The CDR3 consists of 13 residues. V lost 6 bases, J lost 4 bases, and 10 bases lay in between. Germline V gene lookup returns CDR1 LGHNT and CDR2 FRNRAP. CDR3 DNA: TGTGCTAGTGGAACCGGCGTGAATCAGCCCCAGCATTTT. Protein sequence: CASGTGVNQPQHF.

Notes on this clone: Other DNA sequences in the sample encode the same CDR3. CDR3 in DNA: TGTGCCAGCAGCTTAGTTAGCGGAGGCACAGATACGCAGTATTTT. Translated: CASSLVSGGTDTQYF. The chain recombines TRBV7-9 with TRBJ2-3, with D perhaps matching TRBD2 (6 bases). The CDR3 is 15 residues long. Germline-derived CDR1 and CDR2 are SEHNR and FQNEAQ (reference sequence). V was trimmed by 1 base and J by 1 base, leaving 9 bases between them.

The V call is TRBV28, the J call TRBJ1-2; D remains ambiguous. CDR3 length: 14 amino acids. V lost 3 bases and J 4 bases, leaving 12 bases between the germline ends. CDR1 and CDR2 from the germline V gene are MDHEN and SYDVKM. CDR3 sequence reads: CASSFPRSVYGYTF. The DNA of the CDR3 is TGTGCCAGCAGTTTCCCCCGATCCGTCTATGGCTACACCTTC.

The rearrangement links TRBV2 to TRBJ1-1; D is ambiguous. The V gene lost 7 bases and the J gene lost 1 base, with 10 bases spanning the gap. The CDR3 has 13 amino acids. Germline assignment: CDR1 SNHLY and CDR2 FYNNEI. CDR3 sequence (DNA): TGTGCCAGCAAGGTCGGCTCGAACACTGAAGCTTTCTTT. This translates into CASKVGSNTEAFF.

The chain joins TRBV27 to TRBJ1-2, with 8 bases that match TRBD1. The germline V gene encodes CDR1 MNHEY and CDR2 SMNVEV (reference sequence). The CDR3 consists of 17 residues. With 1 base clipped from V and 2 bases from J, the junction kept 9 bases outside the gene matches. Here the CDR3 DNA reads TGTGCCAGCAGTTTATTGGGGCCTCAGGGGGCGAACTATGGCTACACCTTC. Translation: CASSLLGPQGANYGYTF.

V and J are TRBV6-6 and TRBJ2-7, with a weak D call TRBD2 (5 bases). V was cut by 0 bases and J by 1 base, with 13 bases left in between. There are 16 residues in the CDR3. CDR1 and CDR2 from the germline V gene are MNHNY and SVGAGI (reference sequence). CDR3 coding DNA: TGTGCCAGCAGTTACTCGAGGGAACCGGTATCCTACGAGCAGTACTTC. It codes for CASSYSREPVSYEQYF.

This sequence joins TRBV15 and TRBJ2-7, with D unclear. Trimming removed 6 bases at V and 5 bases at J, with 8 bases between. CDR1 and CDR2 from the germline V gene are LNHNV and YYDKDF (reference sequence). The CDR3 is made up of 11 amino acids. CDR3 DNA sequence: TGTGCCACCAGAAGCACCCACGAGCAGTACTTC. As protein: CATRSTHEQYF. Based on the CDR3 plus reference TRBV15 and TRBJ2-7, the full variable domain is DAMVIQNPRYQVTQFGKPVTLSCSQTLNHNVMYWYQQKSSQAPKLLFHYYDKDFNNEADTPDNFQSRRPNTSFCFLDIRSPGLGDTAMYLCATRSTHEQYFGPGTRLTVT.

The chain recombines TRBV27 with TRBJ2-7; D remains unclear. The CDR3 runs 14 residues. Per the germline V gene, CDR1 is MNHEY and CDR2 is SMNVEV (reference sequence). V was shortened by 6 bases and J by 1 base, with 13 bases between the two germline ends. The CDR3 region is CASRLNSPSYEQYF. The CDR3 DNA sequence: TGTGCCAGCAGATTAAACAGTCCTTCCTACGAGCAGTACTTC.

Concerning this clone: Germline and junction disagree at one end, which may indicate a read error. V gene TRBV11-2 combines with J gene TRBJ1-2; possible D gene TRBD1, 6 bases. The CDR3 is 15 residues long. The germline V gene encodes CDR1 SGHAT and CDR2 FQNNGV. In nucleotides, the CDR3 is TGTGCCAGCATGGGGGCGGACTATCCTAAGTATGGCTACACCTTC. Amino acid sequence: CASMGADYPKYGYTF.

The rearrangement links TRBV2 to TRBJ1-4, with TRBD1 matching over 7 bases. The germline gives CDR1 SNHLY, CDR2 FYNNEI. The CDR3 sequence is 13 residues long. The ends lost 8 bases at V and 5 bases at J; junction bases unmatched: 5. This CDR3 reads CASFRDSNEKLFF. The CDR3 region has the DNA TGTGCCAGCTTCCGGGACAGCAATGAAAAACTGTTTTTT.

J is TRBJ2-5 and V is TRBV19, with a tentative D call TRBD2 (5 bases). The last part of the DNA fits TRBJ2-7 better; the J call may be wrong. The CDR3 consists of 13 residues. From germline, CDR1 is LNHDA and CDR2 SQIVND (reference sequence). The CDR3 DNA follows: TGTGCCAGTAGTCCAGCGGATTCCTACGAGCAGTACTTC. Protein product: CASSPADSYEQYF.

The chain carries TRBV27 and TRBJ2-6, with 9 bases lining up with TRBD1. The junction had 5 bases not matched to a gene; V was cut back by 5 bases and J by 0 bases. The CDR3 totals 17 residues. In germline, CDR1 is MNHEY, CDR2 SMNVEV (reference sequence). CDR3 bases: TGTGCCAGCAGTCCTGGGACAGGGAGCTCTGGGGCCAACGTCCTGACTTTC. As protein: CASSPGTGSSGANVLTF.

The rearrangement joins TRBV19 to TRBJ2-5, with 9 positions matching TRBD1. With V trimmed by 10 bases and J by 4 bases, 16 bases remained unmatched. The CDR3 is 16 amino acids. Germline CDR1 LNHDA, CDR2 SQIVND (reference sequence). CDR3 sequence (DNA): TGTGCCAATACACAGGGACAGGGAAAGTGTGGAGAGACCCAGTACTTC. Its translation: CANTQGQGKCGETQYF.

This clone was counted a single time. This chain joins TRBV27 and TRBJ1-5; D is perhaps TRBD1 (5 bases). V shed 2 bases and J shed 1 base, with 9 bases lying between them. The germline V gene encodes CDR1 MNHEY and CDR2 SMNVEV (reference sequence). The CDR3 sequence is 15 residues long. CDR3: CASSLEGLSNQPQHF. CDR3 DNA: TGTGCCAGCAGTTTAGAGGGGTTGAGCAATCAGCCCCAGCATTTT.